This TCR beta chain was identified in a study of cytomegalovirus exposure and HLA in healthy donors. Study results and limitations: The study designated roughly 150 TCR beta chains cytomegalovirus-associated. Per a prior analysis, the majority of TCR beta V segments were productive roughly 87% or roughly 30% of the time.

Primers for the PCR totalled 60 Vbeta and 13 Jbeta. Repertoires were generated with immunoSEQ multiplex PCR, while TCRdb's copy carries only in-frame clones and drops some. The sample comprises 150,000 to 190,000 clones, roughly 75% of which are singletons, and 1.3% to 1.5% rests with the top ten. Remarks on this clone: What it binds is unknown.

The CDR3 covers 15 residues. In germline, CDR1 is SGHTA, CDR2 FQGNSA. The germline V and J ends were trimmed by 4 bases and 4 bases, with 16 bases remaining between them. This TCR came from a man between 18 and 35 years old in good health and CMV-seronegative. The rearrangement uses TRBV7-2 and TRBJ2-5; possible D gene TRBD2, 6 bases. The sample taken for sequencing was PBMCs. The CDR3 sequence: CASSWRDFTAETQYF. CDR3 nucleotide sequence: TGTGCCAGCAGCTGGCGGGACTTCACCGCAGAGACCCAGTACTTC.